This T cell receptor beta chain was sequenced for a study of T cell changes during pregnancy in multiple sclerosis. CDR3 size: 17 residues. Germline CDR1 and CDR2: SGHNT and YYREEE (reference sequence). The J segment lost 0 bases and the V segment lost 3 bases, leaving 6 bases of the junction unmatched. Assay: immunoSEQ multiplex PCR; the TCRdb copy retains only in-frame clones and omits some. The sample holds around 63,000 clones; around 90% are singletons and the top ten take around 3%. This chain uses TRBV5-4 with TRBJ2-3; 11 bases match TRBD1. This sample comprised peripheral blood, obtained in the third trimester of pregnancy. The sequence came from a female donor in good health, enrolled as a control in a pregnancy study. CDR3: CASSSRTGGGSTDTQYF. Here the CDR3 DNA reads TGTGCCAGCAGCTCCCGGACAGGGGGCGGAAGCACAGATACGCAGTATTTT.